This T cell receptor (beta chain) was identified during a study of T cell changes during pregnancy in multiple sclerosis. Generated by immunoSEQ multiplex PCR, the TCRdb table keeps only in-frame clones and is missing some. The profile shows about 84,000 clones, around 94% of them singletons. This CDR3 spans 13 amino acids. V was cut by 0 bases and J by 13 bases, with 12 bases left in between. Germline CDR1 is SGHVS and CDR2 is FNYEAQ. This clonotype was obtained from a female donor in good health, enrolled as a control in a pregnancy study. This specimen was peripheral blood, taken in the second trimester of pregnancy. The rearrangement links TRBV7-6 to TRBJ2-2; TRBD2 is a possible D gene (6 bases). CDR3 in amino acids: CASSLAGAGRLFF. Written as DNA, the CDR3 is TGTGCCAGCAGCTTAGCGGGTGCGGGGCGGCTGTTTTTT.